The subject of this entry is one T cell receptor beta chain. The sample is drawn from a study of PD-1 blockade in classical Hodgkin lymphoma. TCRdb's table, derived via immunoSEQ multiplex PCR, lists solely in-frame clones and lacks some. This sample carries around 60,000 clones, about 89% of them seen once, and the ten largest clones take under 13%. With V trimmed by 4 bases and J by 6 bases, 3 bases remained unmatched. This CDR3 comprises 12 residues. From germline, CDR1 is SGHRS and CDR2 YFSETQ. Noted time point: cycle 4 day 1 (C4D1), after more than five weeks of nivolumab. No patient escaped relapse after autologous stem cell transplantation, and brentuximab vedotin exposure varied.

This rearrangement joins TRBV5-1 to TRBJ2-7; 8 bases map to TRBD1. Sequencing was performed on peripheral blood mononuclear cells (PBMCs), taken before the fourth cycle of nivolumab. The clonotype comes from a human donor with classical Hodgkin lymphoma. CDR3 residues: CASSVGTGEQYF. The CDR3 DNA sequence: TGCGCCAGCAGCGTCGGGACAGGCGAGCAGTACTTC.